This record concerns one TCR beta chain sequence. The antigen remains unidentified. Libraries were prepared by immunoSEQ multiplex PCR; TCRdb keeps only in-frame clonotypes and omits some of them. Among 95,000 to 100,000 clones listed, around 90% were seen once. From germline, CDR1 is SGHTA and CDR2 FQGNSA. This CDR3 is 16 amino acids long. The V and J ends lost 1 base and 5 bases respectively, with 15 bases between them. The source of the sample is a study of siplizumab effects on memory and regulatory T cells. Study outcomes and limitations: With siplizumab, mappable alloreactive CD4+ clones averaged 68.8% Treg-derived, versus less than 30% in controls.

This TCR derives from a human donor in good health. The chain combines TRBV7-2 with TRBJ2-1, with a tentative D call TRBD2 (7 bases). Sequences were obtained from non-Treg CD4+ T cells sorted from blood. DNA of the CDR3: TGTGCCAGCAGCTTAGGGGGGGCGGGAGTCCACAATGAGCAGTTCTTC. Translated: CASSLGGAGVHNEQFF. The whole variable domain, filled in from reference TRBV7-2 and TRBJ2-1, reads GAGVSQSPSNKVTEKGKDVELRCDPISGHTALYWYRQSLGQGLEFLIYFQGNSAPDKSGLPSDRFSAERTGGSVSTLTIQRTQQEDSAVYLCASSLGGAGVHNEQFFGPGTRLTVL.